This entry is about one T cell receptor beta chain. Its antigen is as yet unknown. Germline values: CDR1 DFQATT, CDR2 SNEGSKA (reference sequence). The CDR3 consists of 13 residues. Trimming stripped 6 bases from V and 0 bases from J, with 11 bases between. This sample was taken from a study of blood T cells in healthy people across ages. Regarding the study as a whole: Changes in expanded clonotypes were possibly confounded, as the CMV status of donors was unknown. Per million T cells, the diversity of TCR beta decreased roughly linearly as age advanced.

A sample-barcoded 5' primer and a J-beta primer mix were used in a second PCR of roughly 7 to 11 cycles. A template-switch adaptor containing 12 random nucleotides labeled each cDNA molecule. Sequencing recovered at least 3 million CDR3-containing paired-end reads from each sample. One entry per CDR3 protein results from TCRdb running MiXCR on the 5' RACE reads. The repertoire includes fewer than 1.5 million distinct CDR3 sequences, approximately 40% of them detected once, and approximately 7.9% sits in the top ten. The chain recombines TRBV20-1 with TRBJ1-2; D remains unclear. Material: blood. The clonotype was recovered from a woman between 18 and 29 years old in good health. The CDR3 nucleotides are TGCAGTGCCCCACCGGGAGCTAACTATGGCTACACCTTC. This gives the protein CSAPPGANYGYTF.